The rows below give T cell receptor beta chains drawn from one sample of a study of response to subunit inactivated influenza vaccine. TCRdb ran MiXCR on the RT-PCR reads and lists one entry per CDR3 protein. The sample lists 450,000 to 600,000 distinct CDR3 sequences, more than 7% occurring once. Source: PBMCs from blood, taken about 24 months after vaccination. These receptors all come from a man aged 50 to 75 who received an inactivated influenza vaccine. The CDR3 runs from the conserved cysteine through the conserved F or W. The D gene is left open where the match is weak. A clone size is listed for some rows: how often the clone was seen (once, few, many), or a class if it is expanded.

d_call clone_size j_call v_call cdr3_aa cdr3_nt
TRBD2 many TRBJ2-3 TRBV28 CASSLLLAGGPDTQYF TGTGCCAGCAGTCTCTTACTAGCGGGAGGGCCAGATACGCAGTATTTT
TRBD2 - TRBJ2-7 TRBV15 CATRHQLTGGPYEQYF TGTGCCACCAGACATCAGCTAACGGGAGGGCCGTACGAGCAGTACTTC
- - TRBJ1-2 TRBV20-1 CSARQVKKYYGYTF TGCAGTGCTAGGCAGGTTAAGAAATACTATGGCTACACCTTC
- few TRBJ2-2 TRBV27 CASSLYADTGELFF TGTGCCAGCAGTTTATATGCGGACACCGGGGAGCTGTTTTTT
TRBD2 - TRBJ2-5 TRBV11-2 CAGRAGGPWETQYF TGTGCCGGACGGGCGGGAGGGCCCTGGGAGACCCAGTACTTC
- - TRBJ2-3 TRBV20-1 CSAETRATLSDTQYF TGCAGTGCCGAGACCCGGGCCACGTTGTCAGATACGCAGTATTTT
TRBD2 - TRBJ2-7 TRBV6-1 CASKGTISSYEQYF TGTGCCAGCAAGGGGACTATTAGCTCCTACGAGCAGTACTTC
TRBD1 few TRBJ2-3 TRBV12-3/TRBV12-4 CASSLFGQGSTDTQYF TGTGCCAGCAGCCTTTTCGGACAGGGCAGCACAGATACGCAGTATTTT
TRBD1 many TRBJ2-1 TRBV5-1 CASSLGGTGFDNEQFF TGCGCCAGCAGCTTGGGCGGGACAGGGTTTGACAATGAGCAGTTCTTC
- - TRBJ1-5 TRBV15 CATSRDTEVGQPQHF TGTGCCACCAGCAGAGATACAGAAGTGGGTCAGCCCCAGCATTTT
TRBD2 many TRBJ2-3 TRBV4-3 CASSQDPAGGGSTDTQYF TGCGCCAGCAGCCAAGACCCAGCGGGAGGGGGAAGCACAGATACGCAGTATTTT
- - TRBJ2-3 TRBV6-5 CASSYSPGTDTQYF TGTGCCAGCAGTTACTCGCCAGGCACAGATACGCAGTATTTT
- many TRBJ2-2 TRBV11-3 CASSFGETGELFF TGTGCCAGCAGCTTCGGAGAGACCGGGGAGCTGTTTTTT
- many TRBJ2-2 TRBV20-1 CSAQGGQSRRGVPGELFF TGCAGTGCTCAAGGGGGGCAGTCCCGACGGGGGGTTCCCGGGGAGCTGTTTTTT
- few TRBJ2-2 TRBV12-3/TRBV12-4 CASSLKSPNTGELFF TGTGCCAGCAGTTTAAAATCGCCGAACACCGGGGAGCTGTTTTTT
- many TRBJ1-1 TRBV12-3/TRBV12-4 CASSLVNTEAFF TGTGCCAGCAGTTTAGTGAACACTGAAGCTTTCTTT
TRBD2 many TRBJ2-5 TRBV7-2 CASSPQGTSGSKTQYF TGTGCCAGCAGCCCACAGGGGACTAGCGGGAGTAAGACCCAGTACTTC
TRBD2 - TRBJ2-5 TRBV7-8 CASSYFIGTRKTQYF TGTGCCAGCAGCTATTTTATAGGGACTAGAAAGACCCAGTACTTC
TRBD1 - TRBJ2-5 TRBV23-1 CASSITQGARETQYF TGCGCCAGCAGTATTACCCAGGGGGCTCGGGAGACCCAGTACTTC
- - TRBJ2-1 TRBV12-3/TRBV12-4 CASSSSGRQFF TGTGCCAGCAGTAGTAGCGGACGCCAGTTCTTC
TRBD2 many TRBJ2-7 TRBV10-3 CAISESGTSGLEQYF TGTGCCATCAGTGAGTCCGGGACTAGCGGGTTGGAGCAGTACTTC
- many TRBJ2-1 TRBV9 CASSVDRSSYNEQFF TGTGCCAGCAGCGTAGACAGGAGCTCCTACAATGAGCAGTTCTTC
TRBD2 - TRBJ2-3 TRBV20-1 CSARGLAGGPRTDTQYF TGCAGTGCTAGAGGGCTAGCGGGAGGGCCCCGCACAGACACGCAGTATTTT
- few TRBJ2-1 TRBV5-1 CASSFNRVNEQFF TGCGCCAGCAGCTTTAACAGGGTGAATGAGCAGTTCTTC
- - TRBJ2-7 TRBV5-1 CASSLATGSGYEQYF TGCGCCAGCAGCTTGGCAACGGGGTCTGGCTACGAGCAGTACTTC
- - TRBJ2-5 TRBV5-1 CASSLWSQQTQYF TGCGCCAGCAGCTTGTGGTCCCAACAGACCCAGTACTTC
TRBD2 few TRBJ2-3 TRBV5-1 CASSTSERGTDTQYF TGCGCCAGCAGCACTAGCGAAAGGGGCACAGATACGCAGTATTTT
TRBD2 many TRBJ2-5 TRBV15 CATGLAGGSETQYF TGTGCCACCGGGCTAGCGGGGGGATCGGAGACCCAGTACTTC
- many TRBJ2-1 TRBV15 CATSRVRRSYSYNEQFF TGTGCCACCAGCAGAGTTCGACGTAGCTACTCCTACAATGAGCAGTTCTTC
- many TRBJ2-3 TRBV2 CASNLASISTDTQYF TGTGCCAGCAACCTAGCGTCTATTAGCACAGATACGCAGTATTTT
- few TRBJ1-5 TRBV10-3 CAISESKIPRSQSSTPYSNQPQHF TGTGCCATCAGTGAGTCGAAAATCCCGCGTTCCCAGAGTTCTACCCCCTATAGCAATCAGCCCCAGCATTTT
- - TRBJ2-1 TRBV5-5 CASSLGEQFF TGTGCCAGCAGCTTGGGTGAGCAGTTCTTC
- - TRBJ1-6 TRBV12-3/TRBV12-4 CASSFARVRSPLHF TGTGCCAGCAGTTTTGCCAGGGTTCGTTCACCCCTCCACTTT
- - TRBJ2-7 TRBV29-1 CSVEGPGEVHEQYF TGCAGCGTTGAAGGACCGGGAGAAGTCCACGAGCAGTACTTC
- - TRBJ2-1 TRBV20-1 CSARGLAAGSHNEQFF TGCAGTGCTAGGGGCCTGGCAGCGGGCTCACACAATGAGCAGTTCTTC
TRBD1 - TRBJ1-3 TRBV15 CATSRDRHSGNTIYF TGTGCCACCAGCAGGGACAGGCACTCTGGAAACACCATATATTTT
- - TRBJ2-2 TRBV7-9 CASRSYGELFF TGTGCCAGCAGATCTTACGGGGAGCTGTTTTTT
- few TRBJ2-5 TRBV27 CASSPGVVGETQYF TGTGCCAGCAGTCCAGGGGTTGTCGGAGAGACCCAGTACTTC
- - TRBJ2-3 TRBV7-9 CASSLGYLGTDTQYF TGTGCCAGCAGCTTAGGCTACCTAGGCACAGATACGCAGTATTTT
- few TRBJ2-7 TRBV5-1 CASSWGTGIAYEQYF TGCGCCAGCAGCTGGGGGACCGGGATTGCCTACGAGCAGTACTTC
TRBD2 - TRBJ2-3 TRBV20-1 CSAQFSGTSTDTQYF TGCAGTGCTCAATTTAGCGGGACCAGCACAGATACGCAGTATTTT
TRBD1 - TRBJ2-3 TRBV7-2 CASSLQAAGGADTQYF TGTGCCAGCAGCTTACAGGCCGCAGGGGGTGCTGATACGCAGTATTTT
- many TRBJ2-2 TRBV12-3/TRBV12-4 CASSKNKEELFF TGTGCCAGCAGTAAGAACAAGGAGGAGCTGTTTTTT
- few TRBJ1-6 TRBV5-5 CASSQDLVNSPLHF TGTGCCAGCAGCCAGGACCTGGTTAATTCACCCCTCCACTTT
TRBD2 - TRBJ2-3 TRBV20-1 CSARKLAGEDTQYF TGCAGTGCTAGAAAACTAGCGGGAGAAGATACGCAGTATTTT
- few TRBJ1-1 TRBV28 CASKLPARVYGYTEAFF TGTGCCAGCAAATTACCAGCCAGGGTATATGGGTACACTGAAGCTTTCTTT
TRBD2 few TRBJ2-1 TRBV11-2 CASSLGTSGFKNEQFF TGTGCCAGCAGCTTGGGGACTAGCGGGTTTAAAAATGAGCAGTTCTTC
- few TRBJ2-7 TRBV24-1 CATSDGGWGSEQYF TGTGCCACCAGTGATGGGGGTTGGGGGAGCGAGCAGTACTTC
- many TRBJ2-5 TRBV7-2 CASSLTGIESEETQYF TGTGCCAGCAGCTTAACGGGGATCGAGTCCGAAGAGACCCAGTACTTC
TRBD2 many TRBJ2-5 TRBV7-2 CASSLTLAGGETQYF TGTGCCAGCAGCTTAACGCTAGCGGGAGGAGAGACCCAGTACTTC
- - TRBJ2-1 TRBV29-1 CSVVQPIISTRFF TGCAGCGTTGTCCAGCCAATAATTAGCACGCGGTTCTTC
TRBD2 few TRBJ2-1 TRBV27 CASSLGLAFSNEQFF TGTGCCAGCAGTTTGGGACTAGCTTTTTCGAATGAGCAGTTCTTC
TRBD1 - TRBJ2-5 TRBV4-2 CASSQGVGTGRFETQYF TGTGCCAGCAGCCAAGGGGTTGGGACAGGGCGGTTCGAGACCCAGTACTTC
TRBD2 many TRBJ2-1 TRBV5-5 CASSLVAGISYNEQFF TGTGCCAGCAGCTTGGTAGCGGGTATCTCCTACAATGAGCAGTTCTTC
- many TRBJ1-2 TRBV4-2 CASSQDLGTGYGYTF TGTGCCAGCAGCCAAGATCTTGGGACGGGCTATGGCTACACCTTC